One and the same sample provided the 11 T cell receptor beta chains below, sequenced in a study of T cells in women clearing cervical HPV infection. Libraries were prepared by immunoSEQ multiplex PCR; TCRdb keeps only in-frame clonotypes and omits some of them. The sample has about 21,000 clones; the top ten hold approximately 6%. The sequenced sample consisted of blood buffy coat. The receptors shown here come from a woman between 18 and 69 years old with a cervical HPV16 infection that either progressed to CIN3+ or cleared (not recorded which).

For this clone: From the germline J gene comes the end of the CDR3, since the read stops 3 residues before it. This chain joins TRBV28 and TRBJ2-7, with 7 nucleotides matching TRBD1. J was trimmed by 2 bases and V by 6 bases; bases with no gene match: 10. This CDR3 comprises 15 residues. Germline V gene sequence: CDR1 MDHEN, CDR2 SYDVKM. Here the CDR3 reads CASSPGGRLTYEQYF. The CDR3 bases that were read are TGTGCCAGCAGCCCAGGGGGACGACTAACCTACGAG.

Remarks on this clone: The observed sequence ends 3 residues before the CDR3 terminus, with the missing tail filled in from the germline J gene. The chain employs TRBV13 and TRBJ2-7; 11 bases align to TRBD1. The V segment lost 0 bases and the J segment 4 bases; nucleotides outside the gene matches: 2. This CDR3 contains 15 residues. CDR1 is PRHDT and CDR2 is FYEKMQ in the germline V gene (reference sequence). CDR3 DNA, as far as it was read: TGTGCCAGCAGCTTAGGAGGGACAGGGGGATACGAG. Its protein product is CASSLGGTGGYE. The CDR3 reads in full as CASSLGGTGGYEQYF.

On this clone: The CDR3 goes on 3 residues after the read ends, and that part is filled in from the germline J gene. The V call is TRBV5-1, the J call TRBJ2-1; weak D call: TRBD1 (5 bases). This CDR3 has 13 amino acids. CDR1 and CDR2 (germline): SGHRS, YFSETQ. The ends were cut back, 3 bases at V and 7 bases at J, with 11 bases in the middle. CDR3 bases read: TGCGCCAGCAGCTCCGCAGGGAAGAATGAG. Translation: CASSSAGKNE. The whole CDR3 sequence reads CASSSAGKNEQFF.

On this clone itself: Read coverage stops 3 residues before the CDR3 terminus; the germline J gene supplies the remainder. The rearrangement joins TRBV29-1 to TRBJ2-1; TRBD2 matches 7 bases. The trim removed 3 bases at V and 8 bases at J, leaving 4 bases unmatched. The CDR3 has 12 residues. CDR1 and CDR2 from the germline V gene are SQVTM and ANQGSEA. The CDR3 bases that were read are TGCAGCGTTGAGGGGACTACGGATGAG. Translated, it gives CSVEGTTDE. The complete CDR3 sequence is CSVEGTTDEQFF.

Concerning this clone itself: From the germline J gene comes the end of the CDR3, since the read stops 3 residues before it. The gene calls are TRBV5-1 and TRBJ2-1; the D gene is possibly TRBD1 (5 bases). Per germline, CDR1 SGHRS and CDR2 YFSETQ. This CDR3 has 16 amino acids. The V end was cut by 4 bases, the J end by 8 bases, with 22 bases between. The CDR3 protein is CASSITGSLQFDEQFF. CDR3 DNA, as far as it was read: TGCGCCAGCAGCATAACAGGATCCTTACAGTTCGATGAG.

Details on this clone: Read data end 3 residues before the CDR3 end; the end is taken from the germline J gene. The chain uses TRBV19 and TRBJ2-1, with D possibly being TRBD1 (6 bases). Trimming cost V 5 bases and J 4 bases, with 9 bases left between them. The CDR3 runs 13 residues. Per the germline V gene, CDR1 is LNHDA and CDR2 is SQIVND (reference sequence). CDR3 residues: CASSDRLYNEQFF. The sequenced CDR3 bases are TGTGCCAGTAGTGACAGGCTGTACAATGAG.

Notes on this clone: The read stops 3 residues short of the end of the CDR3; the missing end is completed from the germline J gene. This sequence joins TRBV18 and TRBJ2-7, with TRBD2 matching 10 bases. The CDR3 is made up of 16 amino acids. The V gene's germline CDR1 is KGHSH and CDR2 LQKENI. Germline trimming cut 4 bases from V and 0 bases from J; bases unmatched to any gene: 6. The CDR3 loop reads CASSLFGLAVSYEQYF. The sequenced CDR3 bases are TGTGCCAGCTCACTCTTTGGACTAGCGGTCTCCTACGAG.

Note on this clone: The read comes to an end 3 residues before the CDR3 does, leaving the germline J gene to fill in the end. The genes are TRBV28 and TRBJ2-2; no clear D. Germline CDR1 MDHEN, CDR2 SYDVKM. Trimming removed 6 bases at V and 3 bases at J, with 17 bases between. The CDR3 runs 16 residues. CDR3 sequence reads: CASRYPQSLYTGELFF. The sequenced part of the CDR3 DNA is TGTGCCAGCAGATACCCTCAGAGTCTTTACACCGGGGAG.

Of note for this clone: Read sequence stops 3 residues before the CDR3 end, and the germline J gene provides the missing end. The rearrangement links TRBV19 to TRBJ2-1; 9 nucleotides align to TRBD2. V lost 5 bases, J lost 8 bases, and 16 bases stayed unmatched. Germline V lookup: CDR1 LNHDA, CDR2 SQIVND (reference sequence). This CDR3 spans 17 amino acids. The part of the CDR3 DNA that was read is TGTGCCAGTAGTGCCCCTCGGGGGGCGGGAGGGCACGATGAG. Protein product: CASSAPRGAGGHDE. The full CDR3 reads CASSAPRGAGGHDEQFF.

The chain's CDR3 is CASSLGWGSGGGQETQYF. CDR3 bases read: TGTGCCAGCAGTTTAGGGTGGGGTAGCGGGGGGGGACAAGAGACC. The gene calls are TRBV28 and TRBJ2-5; 11 bases are a match to TRBD2. Read data end 3 residues before the CDR3 end; the end is taken from the germline J gene. V lost 2 bases to trimming and J lost 2 bases; unmatched junction nucleotides: 10. CDR1 MDHEN and CDR2 SYDVKM come from the germline V gene. The CDR3 length is 18 residues.

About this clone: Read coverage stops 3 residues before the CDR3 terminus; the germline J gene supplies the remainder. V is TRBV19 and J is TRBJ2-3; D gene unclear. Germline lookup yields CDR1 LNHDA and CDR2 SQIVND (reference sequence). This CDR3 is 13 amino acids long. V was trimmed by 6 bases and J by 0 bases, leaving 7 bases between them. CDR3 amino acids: CASRLTSTDTQYF. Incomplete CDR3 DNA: TGTGCCAGTAGGCTAACTAGCACAGATACG.